This T cell receptor (beta chain) was recorded in a study of cytomegalovirus exposure and HLA in healthy donors. Germline V CDR1 and CDR2: GTSNPN, SVGIG (reference sequence). Trimming took 3 bases from V and 4 from J, leaving 9 bases between them. This CDR3 region has 12 residues. The PCR had 60 Vbeta and 13 Jbeta primers. Some clones are missing from TCRdb's copy, which holds only in-frame ones; the method was immunoSEQ multiplex PCR. The top ten hold approximately 3% of the sample, which has some 140,000 clones, roughly 80% seen once. The TCR sequence derives from a female donor in good health and CMV-seronegative. This chain links TRBV30 with TRBJ1-2; D perhaps matches TRBD1 (5 bases). Source material: PBMCs. The CDR3 loop reads CAWRGTAYGYTF. The DNA of the CDR3 is TGTGCCTGGAGGGGGACTGCCTATGGCTACACCTTC.